The 17 T cell receptor beta chains presented below share a single source sample, sequenced in a study of T cell changes during pregnancy in multiple sclerosis. TCRdb's table, derived via immunoSEQ multiplex PCR, lists solely in-frame clones and lacks some. This sample has roughly 75,000 clones, with approximately 91% found just once. The sample consisted of peripheral blood, taken before pregnancy. All receptors derive from a female donor with multiple sclerosis, enrolled in a pregnancy study.

The chain uses TRBV6-5 and TRBJ2-5, with 9 bases lining up with TRBD2. The CDR3 runs 14 residues. The V and J ends lost 7 bases and 5 bases, in that order; junction bases with no gene match: 8. Per the germline V gene, CDR1 is MNHEY and CDR2 is SVGAGI. CDR3 protein: CASNSGGGWETQYF. The CDR3 coding sequence is TGTGCCAGCAATAGCGGGGGAGGGTGGGAGACCCAGTACTTC.

The J gene is TRBJ1-5, the V gene TRBV5-5; 12 bases agree with TRBD1. This CDR3 has 15 amino acids. V lost 4 bases and J lost 6; bases outside the gene matches: 5. Germline CDR1 and CDR2: SGHKS and YYEKEE (reference sequence). Here the CDR3 DNA reads TGTGCCAGCAGCCCCCCGGGACAGGGGGCTCAGCCCCAGCATTTT. Its translation is CASSPPGQGAQPQHF.

This clone turned up a few times. This sequence joins TRBV19 and TRBJ2-5, with 10 nucleotides matching TRBD2. Losses at the gene ends were 4 bases for V and 4 bases for J; bases not matched to a gene: 0. In germline, CDR1 is LNHDA, CDR2 SQIVND (reference sequence). This CDR3 contains 13 residues. CDR3 nucleotide sequence: TGTGCCAGTAGTACTAGCGGGGGAGAGACCCAGTACTTC. Amino acids: CASSTSGGETQYF.

This chain links TRBV18 with TRBJ2-7; D unresolved. Germline V gene data show CDR1 as KGHSH and CDR2 as LQKENI. Trimming cost V 4 bases and J 1 base, with 5 bases left between them. The CDR3 has 12 amino acids. The CDR3 loop reads CASSQTSYEQYF. The DNA of the CDR3 is TGTGCCAGCTCACAAACATCCTACGAGCAGTACTTC.

This clone showed up just a few times. The chain is built from TRBV19 and TRBJ1-1, with D uncertain. CDR3 size: 14 residues. CDR1 and CDR2 from the germline V gene are LNHDA and SQIVND (reference sequence). V was shortened by 5 bases and J by 0 bases, with 10 bases between the two germline ends. This CDR3 is CASSWREMNTEAFF. Here the CDR3 DNA reads TGTGCCAGTAGTTGGCGGGAGATGAACACTGAAGCTTTCTTT.

The chain recombines TRBV28 with TRBJ2-2; 8 positions agree with TRBD1. The trim removed 2 bases at V and 8 bases at J, leaving 10 bases unmatched. The germline V gene encodes CDR1 MDHEN and CDR2 SYDVKM. The CDR3 length is 16 residues. Here the CDR3 reads CASSLTGQGFSGELFF. CDR3 sequence (DNA): TGTGCCAGCAGTTTAACCGGACAGGGCTTCTCAGGGGAGCTGTTTTTT.

The rearrangement joins TRBV18 to TRBJ1-1; TRBD1 is a possible D gene (5 bases). CDR1 is KGHSH and CDR2 is LQKENI in the germline V gene. CDR3 length: 13 amino acids. Trimming shortened V by 6 bases and J by 5 bases, and 13 bases separated the two germline ends. The CDR3 loop is CASSWAGGTEAFF. In DNA form, the CDR3 reads TGTGCCAGCTCCTGGGCCGGGGGAACTGAAGCTTTCTTT.

The chain carries TRBV11-1 and TRBJ2-7; D is perhaps TRBD1 (5 bases). Germline V gene sequence: CDR1 SGHAT, CDR2 FQDESV (reference sequence). Trimming cost V 5 bases and J 4 bases, with 12 bases left between them. The CDR3 loop spans 13 amino acids. The CDR3 nucleotides read TGTGCCAGCAGCCGGACACAGGAATACGAGCAGTACTTC. It codes for CASSRTQEYEQYF.

The rearrangement joins TRBV10-2 to TRBJ2-2; D possibly corresponds to TRBD2 (5 bases). The CDR3 has 15 amino acids. Germline-derived CDR1 and CDR2 are WSHSY and SAAADI. The ends were cut back, 3 bases at V and 6 bases at J, with 14 bases in the middle. CDR3 residues: CASSDWNGVAGELFF. CDR3 sequence (DNA): TGCGCCAGCAGTGACTGGAACGGGGTAGCCGGGGAGCTGTTTTTT.

The rearrangement links TRBV7-8 to TRBJ2-7; maybe TRBD1 (5 bases). The V end lost 5 bases, the J end lost 2 bases, and 10 bases lay between the germline ends. CDR3 size: 13 residues. In germline, CDR1 is SGHVS, CDR2 FQNEAQ. The CDR3 loop reads CASSRQPAYEQYF. The CDR3 DNA reads as TGTGCCAGCAGCCGACAGCCCGCCTACGAGCAGTACTTC.

CDR3 DNA: TGCAGCGTGGGACAGGACTGGGATCAGCCCCAGCATTTT. Translating gives CSVGQDWDQPQHF. The chain couples TRBV29-1 to TRBJ1-5; 8 bases are a match to TRBD1. Germline V gene lookup returns CDR1 SQVTM and CDR2 ANQGSEA. The CDR3 is 13 amino acids. Losses at the gene ends were 6 bases for V and 5 bases for J; bases not matched to a gene: 6.

This chain uses TRBV9 with TRBJ2-3; D remains unclear. CDR1 and CDR2 from the germline V gene are SGDLS and YYNGEE. This CDR3 has 15 amino acids. Trimming took off 0 bases at V and 0 bases at J, with 8 bases between the two ends. In DNA, the CDR3 is TGTGCCAGCAGCGTAGTGCTGACTAGCACAGATACGCAGTATTTT. Translating gives CASSVVLTSTDTQYF.

The CDR3 protein is CASSFFLVETQYF. Here the CDR3 DNA reads TGTGCCAGCAGCTTCTTTCTCGTAGAGACCCAGTACTTC. The rearrangement uses TRBV7-4 and TRBJ2-5; no definite D call. The CDR3 covers 13 residues. From germline, CDR1 is SGHVT and CDR2 SQSDAQ. Trimming removed 3 bases at V and 4 bases at J, with 9 bases between.

In this sample, this clone turned up a few times. The chain has TRBV5-1 and TRBJ2-2, with D possibly TRBD2 on 6 matching bases. Germline V lookup: CDR1 SGHRS, CDR2 YFSETQ. V lost 2 bases and J 1 base, leaving 6 bases between the germline ends. The CDR3 spans 14 residues. The CDR3 loop is CASSFGGNTGELFF. DNA for the CDR3: TGCGCCAGCAGCTTCGGGGGGAACACCGGGGAGCTGTTTTTT.

The chain uses TRBV10-3 and TRBJ2-2; tentatively, D is TRBD1 (6 bases). Trimming stripped 4 bases from V and 8 bases from J, with 11 bases between. The germline V gene encodes CDR1 ENHRY and CDR2 SYGVKD. The CDR3 extends over 13 amino acids. The DNA for the CDR3 is TGTGCCATCAGTGCAGGGGCCCCGGGGGAGCTGTTTTTT. Its translation: CAISAGAPGELFF.

This chain uses TRBV15 with TRBJ2-2; 8 bases are shared with TRBD1. The trim removed 5 bases at V and 5 bases at J, leaving 10 bases unmatched. The CDR3 is made up of 16 amino acids. Germline CDR1 and CDR2: LNHNV and YYDKDF (reference sequence). CDR3 nucleotide sequence: TGTGCCACCAGCTCCGACAGGGGAAGAGGGACCGGGGAGCTGTTTTTT. It is translated as CATSSDRGRGTGELFF.

The chain has TRBV6-5 and TRBJ2-1, with 9 bases fitting TRBD2. The germline V gene encodes CDR1 MNHEY and CDR2 SVGAGI. The V gene end was trimmed by 6 bases and the J gene end by 2 bases; junction bases not matched to a gene: 5. This CDR3 has 15 residues. CDR3 sequence reads: CASRIAGVTYNEQFF. The CDR3 nucleotides are TGTGCCAGCAGAATAGCGGGGGTTACCTACAATGAGCAGTTCTTC.